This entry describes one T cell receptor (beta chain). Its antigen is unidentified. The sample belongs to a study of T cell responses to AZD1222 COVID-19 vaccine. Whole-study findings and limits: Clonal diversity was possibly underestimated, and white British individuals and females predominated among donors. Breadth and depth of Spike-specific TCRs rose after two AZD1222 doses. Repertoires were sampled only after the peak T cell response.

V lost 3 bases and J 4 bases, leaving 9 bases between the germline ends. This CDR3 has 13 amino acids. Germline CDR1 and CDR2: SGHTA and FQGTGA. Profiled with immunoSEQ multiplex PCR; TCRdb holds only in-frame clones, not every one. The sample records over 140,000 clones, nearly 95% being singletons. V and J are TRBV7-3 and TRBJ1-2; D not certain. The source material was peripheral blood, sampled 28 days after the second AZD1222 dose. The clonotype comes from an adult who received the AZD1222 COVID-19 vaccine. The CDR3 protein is CASSFEGFYGYTF. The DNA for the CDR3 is TGTGCCAGCAGCTTTGAGGGATTCTATGGCTACACCTTC.